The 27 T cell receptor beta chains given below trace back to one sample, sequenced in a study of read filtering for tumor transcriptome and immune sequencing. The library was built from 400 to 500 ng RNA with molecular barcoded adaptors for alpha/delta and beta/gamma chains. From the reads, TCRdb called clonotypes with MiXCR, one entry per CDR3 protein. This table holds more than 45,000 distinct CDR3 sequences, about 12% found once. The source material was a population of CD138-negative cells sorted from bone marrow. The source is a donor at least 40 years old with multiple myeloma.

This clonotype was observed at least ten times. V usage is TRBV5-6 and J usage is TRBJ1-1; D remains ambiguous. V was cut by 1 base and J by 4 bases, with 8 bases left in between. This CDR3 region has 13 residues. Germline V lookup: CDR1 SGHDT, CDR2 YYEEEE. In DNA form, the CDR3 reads TGTGCCAGCAGCTTGAGACTTGTCACTGAAGCTTTCTTT. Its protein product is CASSLRLVTEAFF.

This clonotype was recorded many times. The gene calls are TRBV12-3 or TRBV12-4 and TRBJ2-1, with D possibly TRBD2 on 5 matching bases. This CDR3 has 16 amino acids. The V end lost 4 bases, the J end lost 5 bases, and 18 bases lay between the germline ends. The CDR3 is CASSSSSGKTNNEQFF. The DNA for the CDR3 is TGTGCCAGCAGTTCCTCTTCCGGGAAGACGAACAATGAGCAGTTCTTC.

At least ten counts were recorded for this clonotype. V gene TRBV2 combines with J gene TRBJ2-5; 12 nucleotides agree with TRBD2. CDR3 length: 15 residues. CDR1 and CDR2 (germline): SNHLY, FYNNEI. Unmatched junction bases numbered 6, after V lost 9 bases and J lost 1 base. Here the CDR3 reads CASKLAGGLQETQYF. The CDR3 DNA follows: TGTGCCAGTAAACTAGCGGGGGGCCTCCAAGAGACCCAGTACTTC.

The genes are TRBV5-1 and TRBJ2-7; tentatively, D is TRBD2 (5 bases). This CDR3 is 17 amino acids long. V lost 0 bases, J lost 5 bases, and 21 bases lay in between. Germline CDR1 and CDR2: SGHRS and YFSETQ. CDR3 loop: CASSLEVLEGGWDEQYF. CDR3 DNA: TGCGCCAGCAGCTTGGAGGTCCTCGAAGGAGGATGGGACGAGCAGTACTTC.

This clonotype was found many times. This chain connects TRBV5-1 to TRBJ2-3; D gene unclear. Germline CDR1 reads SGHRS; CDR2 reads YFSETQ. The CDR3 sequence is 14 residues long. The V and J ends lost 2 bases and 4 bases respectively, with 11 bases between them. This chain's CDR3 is CASSLSPTADTQYF. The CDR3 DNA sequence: TGCGCCAGCAGCTTATCTCCGACGGCAGATACGCAGTATTTT.

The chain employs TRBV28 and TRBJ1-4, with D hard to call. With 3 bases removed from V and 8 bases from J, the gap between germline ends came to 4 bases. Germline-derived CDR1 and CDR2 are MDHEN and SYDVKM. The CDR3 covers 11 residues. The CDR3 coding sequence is TGTGCCAGCAGTTTCACGGAAAAACTGTTTTTT. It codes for CASSFTEKLFF.

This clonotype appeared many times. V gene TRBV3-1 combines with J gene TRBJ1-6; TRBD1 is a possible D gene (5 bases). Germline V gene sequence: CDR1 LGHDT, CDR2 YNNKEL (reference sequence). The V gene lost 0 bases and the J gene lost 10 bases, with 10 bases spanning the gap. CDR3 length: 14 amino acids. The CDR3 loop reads CASSQDGATSPLHF. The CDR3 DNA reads TGTGCCAGCAGCCAAGATGGGGCCACATCACCCCTCCACTTT. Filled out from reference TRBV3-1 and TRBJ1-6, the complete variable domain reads DTAVSQTPKYLVTQMGNDKSIKCEQNLGHDTMYWYKQDSKKFLKIMFSYNNKELIINETVPNRFSPKSPDKAHLNLHINSLELGDSAVYFCASSQDGATSPLHFGNGTRLTVT.

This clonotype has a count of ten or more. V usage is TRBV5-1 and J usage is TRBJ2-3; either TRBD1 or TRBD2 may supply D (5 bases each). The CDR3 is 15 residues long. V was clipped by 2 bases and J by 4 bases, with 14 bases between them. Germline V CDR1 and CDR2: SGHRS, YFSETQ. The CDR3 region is CASSFRGNQPDTQYF. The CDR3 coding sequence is TGCGCCAGCAGCTTCCGGGGCAATCAGCCAGATACGCAGTATTTT.

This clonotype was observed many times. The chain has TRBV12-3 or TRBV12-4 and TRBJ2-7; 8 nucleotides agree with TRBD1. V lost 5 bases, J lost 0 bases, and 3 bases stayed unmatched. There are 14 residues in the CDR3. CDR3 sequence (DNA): TGTGCCAGCAGTCTACAGGGGGGCTCCTACGAGCAGTACTTC. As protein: CASSLQGGSYEQYF.

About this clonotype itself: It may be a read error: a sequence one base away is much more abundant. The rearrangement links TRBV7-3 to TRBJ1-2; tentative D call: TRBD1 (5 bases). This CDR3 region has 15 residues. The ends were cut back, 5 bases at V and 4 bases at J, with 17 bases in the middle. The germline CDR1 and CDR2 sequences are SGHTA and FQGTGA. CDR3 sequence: CASSPSGAGLYGYTF. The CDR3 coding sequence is TGTGCCAGCAGCCCCTCCGGGGCAGGGCTCTATGGCTACACCTTC.

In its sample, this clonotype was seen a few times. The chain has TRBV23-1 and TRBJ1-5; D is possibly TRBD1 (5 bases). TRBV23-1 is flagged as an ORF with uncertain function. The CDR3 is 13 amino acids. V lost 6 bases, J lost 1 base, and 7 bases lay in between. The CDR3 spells CASSRQSNQPQHF. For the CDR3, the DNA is TGCGCCAGCAGCAGACAGAGCAATCAGCCCCAGCATTTT.

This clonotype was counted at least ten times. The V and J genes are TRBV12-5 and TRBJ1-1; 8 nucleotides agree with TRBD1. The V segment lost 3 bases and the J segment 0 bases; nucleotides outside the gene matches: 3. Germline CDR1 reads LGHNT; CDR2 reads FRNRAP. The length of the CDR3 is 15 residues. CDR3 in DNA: TGTGCTAGTGGTTTTGCGGGACAGGTGAACACTGAAGCTTTCTTT. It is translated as CASGFAGQVNTEAFF.

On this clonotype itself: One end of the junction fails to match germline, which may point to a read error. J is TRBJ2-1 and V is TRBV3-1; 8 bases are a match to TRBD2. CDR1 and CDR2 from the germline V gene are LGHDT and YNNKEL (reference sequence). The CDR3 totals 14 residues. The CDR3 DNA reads TGTGCCAGCAGTAGCGGGGCGGTGATATATGAGCGGTTCTTT. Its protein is CASSSGAVIYERFF.

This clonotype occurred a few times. The CDR3 spells CASSLDGGGFQETQYF. In DNA, the CDR3 is TGTGCCAGCAGCTTGGACGGCGGGGGGTTCCAAGAGACCCAGTACTTC. The J gene is TRBJ2-5, the V gene TRBV7-9; 8 bases fit TRBD2. The V gene end was trimmed by 3 bases and the J gene end by 1 base; junction bases not matched to a gene: 7. The germline gives CDR1 SEHNR, CDR2 FQNEAQ (reference sequence). This CDR3 spans 16 amino acids.

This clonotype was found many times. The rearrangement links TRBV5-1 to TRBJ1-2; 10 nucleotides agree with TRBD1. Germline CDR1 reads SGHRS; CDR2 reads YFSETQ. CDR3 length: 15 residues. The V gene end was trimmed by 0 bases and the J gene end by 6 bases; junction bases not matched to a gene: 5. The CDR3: CASSLAGTGANGYTF. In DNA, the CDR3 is TGCGCCAGCAGCTTGGCCGGGACAGGGGCAAATGGCTACACCTTC. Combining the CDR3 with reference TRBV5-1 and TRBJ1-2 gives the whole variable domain KAGVTQTPRYLIKTRGQQVTLSCSPISGHRSVSWYQQTPGQGLQFLFEYFSETQRNKGNFPGRFSGRQFSNSRSEMNVSTLELGDSALYLCASSLAGTGANGYTFGSGTRLTVV.

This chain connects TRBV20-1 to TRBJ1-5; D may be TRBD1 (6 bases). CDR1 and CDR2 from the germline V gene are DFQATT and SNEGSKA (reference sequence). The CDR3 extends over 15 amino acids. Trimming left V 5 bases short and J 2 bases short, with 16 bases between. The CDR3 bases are TGCAGTGCTCCTCGGGACACCAGAGGCAATCAGCCCCAGCATTTT. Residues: CSAPRDTRGNQPQHF.

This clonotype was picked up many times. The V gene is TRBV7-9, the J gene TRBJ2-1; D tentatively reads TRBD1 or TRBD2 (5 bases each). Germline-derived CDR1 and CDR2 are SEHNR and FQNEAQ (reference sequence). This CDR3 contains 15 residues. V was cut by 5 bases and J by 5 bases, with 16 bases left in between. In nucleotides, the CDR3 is TGTGCCAGCAGCCTTATTGGGACGCGGGACAATGAGCAGTTCTTC. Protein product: CASSLIGTRDNEQFF.

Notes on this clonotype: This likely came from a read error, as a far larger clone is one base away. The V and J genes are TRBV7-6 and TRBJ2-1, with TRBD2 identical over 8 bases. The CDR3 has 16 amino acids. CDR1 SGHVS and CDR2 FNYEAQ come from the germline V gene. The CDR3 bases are TGTGCCAGCAGCTTAGGACGGGGGGGCTCTTACAATAAGCAGTTCTTC. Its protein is CASSLGRGGSYNKQFF.

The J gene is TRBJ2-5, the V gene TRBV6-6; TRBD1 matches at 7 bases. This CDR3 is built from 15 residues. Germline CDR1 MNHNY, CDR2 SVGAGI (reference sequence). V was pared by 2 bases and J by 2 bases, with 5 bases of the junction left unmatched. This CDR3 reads CASSYSTGVQETQYF. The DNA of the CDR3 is TGTGCCAGCAGTTACAGCACAGGGGTGCAAGAGACCCAGTACTTC.

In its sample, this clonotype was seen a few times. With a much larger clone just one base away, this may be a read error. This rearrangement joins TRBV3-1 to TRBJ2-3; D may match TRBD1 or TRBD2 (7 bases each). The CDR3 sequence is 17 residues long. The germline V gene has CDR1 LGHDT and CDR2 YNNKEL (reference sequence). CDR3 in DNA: TGTGCCAGCAGCCAAGATCCAGCGGGGAGGGGGCCAGATACGCGGTATTTT. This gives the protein CASSQDPAGRGPDTRYF.

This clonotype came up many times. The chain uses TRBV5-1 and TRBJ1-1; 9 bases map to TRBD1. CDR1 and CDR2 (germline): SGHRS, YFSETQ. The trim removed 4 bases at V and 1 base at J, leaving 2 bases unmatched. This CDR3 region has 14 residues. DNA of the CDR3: TGCGCCAGCAGCCGACAGGGGGAGAACACTGAAGCTTTCTTT. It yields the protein CASSRQGENTEAFF.

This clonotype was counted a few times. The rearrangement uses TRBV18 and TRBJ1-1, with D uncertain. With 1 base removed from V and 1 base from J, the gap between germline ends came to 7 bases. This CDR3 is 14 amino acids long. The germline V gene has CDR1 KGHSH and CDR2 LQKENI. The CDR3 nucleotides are TGTGCCAGCTCACCACTCCCCCAGAACACTGAAGCTTTCTTT. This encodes CASSPLPQNTEAFF. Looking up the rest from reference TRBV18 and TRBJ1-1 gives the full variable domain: NAGVMQNPRHLVRRRGQEARLRCSPMKGHSHVYWYRQLPEEGLKFMVYLQKENIIDESGMPKERFSAEFPKEGPSILRIQQVVRGDSAAYFCASSPLPQNTEAFFGQGTRLTVV.

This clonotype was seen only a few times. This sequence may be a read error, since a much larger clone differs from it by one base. Here the CDR3 reads CAGSQDPRVDTQYF. CDR3 nucleotides: TGCGCCGGCAGCCAAGATCCCAGGGTAGATACGCAGTATTTT. This chain joins TRBV4-1 and TRBJ2-3, with D possibly being TRBD1 (5 bases). Germline CDR1 MGHRA, CDR2 YSYEKL. CDR3 length: 14 residues.

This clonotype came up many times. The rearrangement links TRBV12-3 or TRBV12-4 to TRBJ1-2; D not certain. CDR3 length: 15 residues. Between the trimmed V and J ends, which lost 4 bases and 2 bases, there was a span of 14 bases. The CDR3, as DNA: TGTGCCAGCAGTTACCTTACGACGGGAAACTATGGCTACACCTTC. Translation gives CASSYLTTGNYGYTF.

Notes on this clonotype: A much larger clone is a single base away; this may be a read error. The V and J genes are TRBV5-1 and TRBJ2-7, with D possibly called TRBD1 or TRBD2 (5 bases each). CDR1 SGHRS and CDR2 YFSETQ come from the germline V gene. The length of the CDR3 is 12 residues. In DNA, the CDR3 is TGCGCCCGCAGCTTGATGGGGGACGAGCAGTACTTC. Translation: CARSLMGDEQYF.

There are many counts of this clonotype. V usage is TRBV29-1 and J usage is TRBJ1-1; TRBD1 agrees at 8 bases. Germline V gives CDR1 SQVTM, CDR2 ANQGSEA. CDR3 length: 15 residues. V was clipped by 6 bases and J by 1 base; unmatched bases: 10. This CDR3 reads CSVLWLGTGNTEAFF. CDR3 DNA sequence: TGCAGCGTCCTCTGGCTCGGGACAGGGAACACTGAAGCTTTCTTT.

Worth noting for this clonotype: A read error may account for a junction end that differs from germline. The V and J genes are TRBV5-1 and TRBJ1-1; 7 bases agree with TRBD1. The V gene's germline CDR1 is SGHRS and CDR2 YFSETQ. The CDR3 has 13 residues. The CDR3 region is CASNEQGSTEAFF. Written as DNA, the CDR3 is TGCGCTAGCAATGAACAGGGGAGCACTGAAGCTTTCTTT.